Below, 23 T cell receptor beta chains from the same sample are listed, as sequenced in a study of blood T cell repertoires in COVID-19. Clones were sequenced by immunoSEQ multiplex PCR, and TCRdb holds only the in-frame ones, with some missing. The repertoire consists of approximately 170,000 clones, with around 80% occurring once and the leading ten covering more than 9.5%. The sequenced sample consisted of peripheral blood. Receptors were obtained from a man between 60 and 75 years old with active or convalescent COVID-19.

V gene TRBV5-3 combines with J gene TRBJ2-2; the match to TRBD2 covers 11 bases. TRBV5-3 is an ORF; its function is uncertain. V gave up 4 bases and J gave up 3 bases; unmatched junction bases: 8. The CDR3 runs to 17 residues. CDR3: CARSTTTSGKDTGELFF. The CDR3 nucleotides read TGTGCCAGAAGCACGACGACTAGCGGGAAGGACACCGGGGAGCTGTTTTTT.

This chain links TRBV20-1 with TRBJ2-7; D gene ambiguous. Germline CDR1 DFQATT, CDR2 SNEGSKA (reference sequence). The CDR3 totals 10 residues. Trimming removed 5 bases at V and 3 bases at J, with 5 bases between. The CDR3 protein is CSALFYEQYF. The CDR3 nucleotides are TGCAGTGCTCTCTTCTACGAGCAGTACTTC.

The chain has TRBV7-8 and TRBJ2-2; D may be TRBD1 (6 bases). V gave up 3 bases and J gave up 4 bases, with 15 bases separating them. CDR1 and CDR2 (germline): SGHVS, FQNEAQ. CDR3 size: 16 residues. CDR3 bases: TGTGCCAGCAGCTTTTGGGGGCTCTTGGGCACCGGGGAGCTGTTTTTT. Translating gives CASSFWGLLGTGELFF.

J is TRBJ1-5 and V is TRBV19; TRBD1 agrees at 8 bases. Germline-derived CDR1 and CDR2 are LNHDA and SQIVND (reference sequence). V was clipped by 7 bases and J by 4 bases; unmatched bases: 9. The CDR3 extends over 15 amino acids. The CDR3 nucleotides are TGTGCCAGTACCGACATCACAGGGGGAAATCAGCCCCAGCATTTT. It specifies CASTDITGGNQPQHF.

V is TRBV2 and J is TRBJ1-6, with D unresolved. The CDR3 covers 13 residues. CDR1 is SNHLY, CDR2 FYNNEI, per germline. V was shortened by 10 bases and J by 0 bases, with 7 bases between the two germline ends. CDR3 in amino acids: CATRSSYNSPLHF. The CDR3 DNA follows: TGTGCCACCCGGAGCTCCTATAATTCACCCCTCCACTTT. The full variable domain, with the rest looked up from reference TRBV2 and TRBJ1-6, is EPEVTQTPSHQVTQMGQEVILRCVPISNHLYFYWYRQILGQKVEFLVSFYNNEISEKSEIFDDQFSVERPDGSNFTLKIRSTKLEDSAMYFCATRSSYNSPLHFGNGTRLTVT.

J is TRBJ1-5 and V is TRBV2; D is uncertain. The length of the CDR3 is 15 residues. Germline V gene data show CDR1 as SNHLY and CDR2 as FYNNEI. V was clipped by 5 bases and J by 2 bases, with 13 bases between them. The CDR3 protein is CASSRDMGRNQPQHF. CDR3 coding DNA: TGTGCCAGCAGTCGCGACATGGGTCGCAATCAGCCCCAGCATTTT.

As to this clone: Mismatch with germline at one junction end may stem from a read error. CDR3 in DNA: TGTGCCAGCAGGGAAGGGGCAGGGGGTCAGCCCCAGCATTTT. This sequence encodes CASREGAGGQPQHF. V usage is TRBV2 and J usage is TRBJ1-5, with 7 bases matching TRBD1. CDR3 length: 14 amino acids. The germline V gene encodes CDR1 SNHLY and CDR2 FYNNEI. Filled out from reference TRBV2 and TRBJ1-5, the complete variable domain reads EPEVTQTPSHQVTQMGQEVILRCVPISNHLYFYWYRQILGQKVEFLVSFYNNEISEKSEIFDDQFSVERPDGSNFTLKIRSTKLEDSAMYFCASREGAGGQPQHFGDGTRLSIL.

As to this clone: This CDR3 is also generated by other DNA sequences in the sample. The V and J genes are TRBV7-9 and TRBJ2-7; D gene uncertain. This CDR3 region has 12 residues. Trimming took off 2 bases at V and 2 bases at J, with 4 bases between the two ends. Germline V gene sequence: CDR1 SEHNR, CDR2 FQNEAQ (reference sequence). The CDR3 spells CASSLSAYEQYF. CDR3 bases: TGTGCCAGCAGCTTAAGCGCCTACGAGCAGTACTTC.

This clone was picked up one time. The chain uses TRBV11-2 and TRBJ2-1; TRBD2 agrees at 10 bases. The CDR3 sequence is 15 residues long. Germline V gene data show CDR1 as SGHAT and CDR2 as FQNNGV. With V trimmed by 5 bases and J by 5 bases, 6 bases remained unmatched. CDR3 protein: CASSHPSGGNNEQFF. The CDR3 DNA follows: TGTGCCAGCAGCCATCCTAGCGGGGGAAACAATGAGCAGTTCTTC.

The chain uses TRBV7-3 and TRBJ2-1; 7 bases match TRBD1. The germline gives CDR1 SGHTA, CDR2 FQGTGA. The CDR3 spans 14 residues. V lost 5 bases, J lost 4 bases, and 5 bases stayed unmatched. In DNA form, the CDR3 reads TGTGCCAGCAGCAAGGACAGGACATACAATGAGCAGTTCTTC. Translation gives CASSKDRTYNEQFF.

Details on this clone: An end of the junction does not agree with germline; a read error may underlie this. This chain joins TRBV6-5 and TRBJ1-4; D unresolved. The V gene's germline CDR1 is MNHEY and CDR2 SVGAGI. This CDR3 has 13 residues. CDR3 sequence (DNA): TGTGCCAGCAGTGACTCAGTCGGTGAAAAACTGTTTTTT. As protein: CASSDSVGEKLFF.

The chain links TRBV5-6 to TRBJ1-1; TRBD1 might be the D (5 bases). The CDR3 covers 14 residues. Germline CDR1 and CDR2: SGHDT and YYEEEE. V gave up 0 bases and J gave up 4 bases, with 10 bases separating them. CDR3: CASSLVQGSTEAFF. The CDR3 bases are TGTGCCAGCAGCTTGGTGCAGGGCAGCACTGAAGCTTTCTTT.

The V and J genes are TRBV21-1 and TRBJ2-4; no DNA check was done on the table's D call, TRBD1. TRBV21-1 is flagged as a pseudogene. CDR3 length: 15 residues. CDR3: CASSKARTGARIQYF. The CDR3 DNA sequence: TGTGCCAGCAGCAAAGCTCGGACAGGAGCGCGCATTCAGTACTTC.

The rearrangement uses TRBV7-3 and TRBJ2-1; TRBD2 agrees at 10 bases. V gave up 3 bases and J gave up 8 bases; unmatched junction bases: 10. From germline, CDR1 is SGHTA and CDR2 FQGTGA. The CDR3 is 16 residues long. CDR3 DNA: TGTGCCAGCAGCTTGGGCCTAGCGGGGGACCAAGATGAGCAGTTCTTC. Translated, it gives CASSLGLAGDQDEQFF.

The CDR3 loop is CASKGTGVGANVLTF. The CDR3, as DNA: TGTGCCAGCAAGGGGACAGGGGTTGGGGCCAACGTCCTGACTTTC. The chain recombines TRBV27 with TRBJ2-6; the match to TRBD1 covers 10 bases. The CDR3 spans 15 residues. Germline assignment: CDR1 MNHEY and CDR2 SMNVEV (reference sequence). Trimming removed 7 bases from V and 3 bases from J; junction bases left unmatched: 3.

This clone has just a few counts. The gene calls are TRBV6-5 and TRBJ1-1; no definite D call. This CDR3 has 14 amino acids. V was pared by 0 bases and J by 2 bases, with 7 bases between. Germline V CDR1 and CDR2: MNHEY, SVGAGI. The CDR3 sequence: CASSYSQINTEAFF. In DNA form, the CDR3 reads TGTGCCAGCAGTTACTCCCAGATTAACACTGAAGCTTTCTTT.

The genes are TRBV7-8 and TRBJ1-1; D gene ambiguous. CDR3 length equals 13 residues. V was clipped by 5 bases and J by 0 bases, with 7 bases between them. CDR1 and CDR2 from the germline V gene are SGHVS and FQNEAQ. The CDR3 region is CASSLRMNTEAFF. The CDR3 bases are TGTGCCAGCAGCCTTAGAATGAACACTGAAGCTTTCTTT.

V gene TRBV5-4 combines with J gene TRBJ1-6; D not certain. Germline assignment: CDR1 SGHNT and CDR2 YYREEE (reference sequence). V lost 2 bases and J 8 bases, leaving 14 bases between the germline ends. The CDR3 totals 15 residues. CDR3 loop: CASSFTSGIHSPLHF. As DNA, the CDR3 is TGTGCCAGCAGCTTCACATCCGGGATCCATTCACCCCTCCACTTT.

This sequence joins TRBV11-2 and TRBJ1-1; 8 bases line up with TRBD1. V dropped 6 bases and J dropped 4; count of bases not matched to a gene: 4. Germline CDR1 and CDR2: SGHAT and FQNNGV. The length of the CDR3 is 13 residues. DNA of the CDR3: TGTGCCAGCAGACGGCAGGGGGCCACTGAAGCTTTCTTT. This translates into CASRRQGATEAFF.

The chain recombines TRBV19 with TRBJ1-4; no definite D call. Trimming took off 7 bases at V and 6 bases at J, with 12 bases between the two ends. Germline CDR1 is LNHDA and CDR2 is SQIVND (reference sequence). CDR3 size: 13 residues. DNA for the CDR3: TGTGCCAGTAAAACCATCCCGGATGAAAAACTGTTTTTT. Amino acids: CASKTIPDEKLFF.

This sequence joins TRBV28 and TRBJ1-5; D unclear. V lost 4 bases and J lost 0, with 25 bases in between. This CDR3 is 20 amino acids long. Per germline, CDR1 MDHEN and CDR2 SYDVKM. The CDR3 nucleotides are TGTGCCAGCAGTTCCCAAAAACAGAGATCACGATACTCTAGCAATCAGCCCCAGCATTTT. It translates to CASSSQKQRSRYSSNQPQHF.

The gene calls are TRBV9 and TRBJ2-3; D unclear. The CDR3 covers 12 residues. V lost 2 bases, J lost 4 bases, and 5 bases lay in between. The germline gives CDR1 SGDLS, CDR2 YYNGEE. The DNA for the CDR3 is TGTGCCAGCAGCGTCGGAGCAGATACGCAGTATTTT. This gives the protein CASSVGADTQYF. The full variable domain, its missing parts supplied by reference TRBV9 and TRBJ2-3, is DSGVTQTPKHLITATGQRVTLRCSPRSGDLSVYWYQQSLDQGLQFLIQYYNGEERAKGNILERFSAQQFPDLHSELNLSSLELGDSALYFCASSVGADTQYFGPGTRLTVL.

This clone appeared a single time. This CDR3 is also generated by other DNA sequences in the sample. V usage is TRBV3-1 (or the pseudogene TRBV3-2) and J usage is TRBJ2-7; the D gene is possibly TRBD1 (5 bases). Between the trimmed V and J ends, which lost 8 bases and 2 bases, there was a span of 7 bases. The CDR3 spans 11 residues. Germline V lookup: CDR1 LGHDT, CDR2 YNNKEL (reference sequence). CDR3 amino acids: CASGRAYEQYF. The CDR3 DNA sequence: TGTGCCAGCGGCAGGGCCTACGAGCAGTACTTC.